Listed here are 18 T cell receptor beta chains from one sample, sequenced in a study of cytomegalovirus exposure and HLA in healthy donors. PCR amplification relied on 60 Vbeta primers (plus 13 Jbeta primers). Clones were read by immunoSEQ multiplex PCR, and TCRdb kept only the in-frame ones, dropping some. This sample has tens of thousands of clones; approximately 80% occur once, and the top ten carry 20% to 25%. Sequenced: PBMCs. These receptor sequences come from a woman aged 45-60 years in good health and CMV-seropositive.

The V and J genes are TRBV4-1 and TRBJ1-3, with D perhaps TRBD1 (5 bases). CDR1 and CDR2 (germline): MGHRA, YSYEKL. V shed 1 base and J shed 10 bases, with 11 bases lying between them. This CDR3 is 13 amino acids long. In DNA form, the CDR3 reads TGCGCCAGCAGCCAAGGATGGGGGGTGACCATATATTTT. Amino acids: CASSQGWGVTIYF.

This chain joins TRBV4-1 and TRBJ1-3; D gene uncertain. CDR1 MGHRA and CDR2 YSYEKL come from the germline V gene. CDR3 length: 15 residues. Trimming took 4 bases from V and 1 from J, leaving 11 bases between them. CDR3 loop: CASSLSRPSGNTIYF. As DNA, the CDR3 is TGCGCCAGCAGCCTATCCAGGCCTTCTGGAAACACCATATATTTT.

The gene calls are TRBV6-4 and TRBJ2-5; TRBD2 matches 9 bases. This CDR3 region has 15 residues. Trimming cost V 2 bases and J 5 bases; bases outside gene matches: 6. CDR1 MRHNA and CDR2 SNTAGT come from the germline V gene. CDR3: CASSDGASGMETQYF. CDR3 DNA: TGTGCCAGCAGTGACGGCGCTAGCGGGATGGAGACCCAGTACTTC.

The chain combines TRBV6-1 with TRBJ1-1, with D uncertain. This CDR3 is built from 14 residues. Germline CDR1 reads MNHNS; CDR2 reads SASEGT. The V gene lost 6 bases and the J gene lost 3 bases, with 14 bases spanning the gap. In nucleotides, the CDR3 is TGTGCCAGCAGCCTTAGTCCACCTTACACTGAAGCTTTCTTT. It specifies CASSLSPPYTEAFF.

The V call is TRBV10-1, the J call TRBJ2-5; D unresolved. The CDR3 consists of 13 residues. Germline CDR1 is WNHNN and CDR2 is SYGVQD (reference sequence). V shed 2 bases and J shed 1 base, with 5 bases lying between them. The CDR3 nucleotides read TGCGCCAGCAGTGAGGCGGCCCAAGAGACCCAGTACTTC. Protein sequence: CASSEAAQETQYF.

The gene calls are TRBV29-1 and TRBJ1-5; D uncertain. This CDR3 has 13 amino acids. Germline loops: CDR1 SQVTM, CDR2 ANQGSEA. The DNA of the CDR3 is TGCAGTCGCCTGGACGGACTCAATCAGCCCCAGCATTTT. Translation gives CSRLDGLNQPQHF.

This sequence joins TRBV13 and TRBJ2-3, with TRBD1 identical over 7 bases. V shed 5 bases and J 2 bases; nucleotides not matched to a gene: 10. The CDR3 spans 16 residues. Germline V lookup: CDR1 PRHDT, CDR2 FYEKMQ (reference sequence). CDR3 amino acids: CASSEGASRSTDTQYF. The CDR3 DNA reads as TGTGCCAGCAGCGAGGGGGCTAGCAGATCCACAGATACGCAGTATTTT.

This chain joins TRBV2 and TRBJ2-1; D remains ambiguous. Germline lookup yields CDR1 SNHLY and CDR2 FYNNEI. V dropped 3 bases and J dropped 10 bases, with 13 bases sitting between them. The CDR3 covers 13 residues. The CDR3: CASSDVGVLEQFF. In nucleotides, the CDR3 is TGTGCCAGCAGTGACGTGGGCGTCCTCGAGCAGTTCTTC.

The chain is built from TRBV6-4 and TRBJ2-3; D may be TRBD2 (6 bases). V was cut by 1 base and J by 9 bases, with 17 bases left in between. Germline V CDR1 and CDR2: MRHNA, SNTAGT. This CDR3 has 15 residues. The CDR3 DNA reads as TGTGCCAGCAGTGACTTTACTGGAGGGGTGGAAACGCAGTATTTT. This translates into CASSDFTGGVETQYF.

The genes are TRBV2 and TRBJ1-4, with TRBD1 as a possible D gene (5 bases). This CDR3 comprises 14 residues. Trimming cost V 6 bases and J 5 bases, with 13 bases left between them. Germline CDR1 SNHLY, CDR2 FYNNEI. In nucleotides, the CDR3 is TGTGCCAGCAGGCCGAGGGGACTGAATGAAAAACTGTTTTTT. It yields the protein CASRPRGLNEKLFF. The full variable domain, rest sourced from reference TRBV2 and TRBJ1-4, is EPEVTQTPSHQVTQMGQEVILRCVPISNHLYFYWYRQILGQKVEFLVSFYNNEISEKSEIFDDQFSVERPDGSNFTLKIRSTKLEDSAMYFCASRPRGLNEKLFFGSGTQLSVL.

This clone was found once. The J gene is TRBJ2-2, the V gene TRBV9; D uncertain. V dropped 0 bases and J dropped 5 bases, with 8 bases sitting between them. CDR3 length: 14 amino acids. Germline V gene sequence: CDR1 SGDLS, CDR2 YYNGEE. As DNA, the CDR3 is TGTGCCAGCAGCGTAGGCCCCGGGACCGGGGAGCTGTTTTTT. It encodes CASSVGPGTGELFF.

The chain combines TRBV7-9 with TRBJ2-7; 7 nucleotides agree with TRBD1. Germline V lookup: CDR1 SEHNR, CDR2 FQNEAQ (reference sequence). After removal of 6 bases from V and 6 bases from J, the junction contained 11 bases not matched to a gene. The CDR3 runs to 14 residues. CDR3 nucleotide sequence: TGTGCCAGCAGGCCAGGACAGGTAGGCGGCGAGCAGTACTTC. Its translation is CASRPGQVGGEQYF.

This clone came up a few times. The CDR3, as DNA: TGTGCCAGCAGCTTACGACAGGGGGACTGGGAAGCTTTCTTT. Its translation: CASSLRQGDWEAFF. J is TRBJ1-1 and V is TRBV7-9, with 9 bases identical to TRBD1. Germline values: CDR1 SEHNR, CDR2 FQNEAQ (reference sequence). V lost 2 bases, J lost 8 bases, and 6 bases stayed unmatched. The CDR3 has 14 residues.

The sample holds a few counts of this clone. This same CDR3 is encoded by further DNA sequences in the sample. In DNA form, the CDR3 reads TGCGCCAGCAGCTTGGCCGCTAGCGGGGGCCTTAACACCGGGGAGCTGTTTTTT. Protein: CASSLAASGGLNTGELFF. V is TRBV5-1 and J is TRBJ2-2; TRBD2 aligns across 10 bases. The J segment lost 2 bases and the V segment lost 0 bases, leaving 7 bases of the junction unmatched. The CDR3 has 18 amino acids. The germline CDR1 and CDR2 sequences are SGHRS and YFSETQ.

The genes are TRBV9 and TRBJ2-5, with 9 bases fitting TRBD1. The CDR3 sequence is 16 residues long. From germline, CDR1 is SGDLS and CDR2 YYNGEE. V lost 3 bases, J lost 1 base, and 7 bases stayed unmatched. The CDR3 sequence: CASSAGTGGAQETQYF. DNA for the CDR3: TGTGCCAGCAGCGCGGGAACAGGGGGCGCCCAAGAGACCCAGTACTTC. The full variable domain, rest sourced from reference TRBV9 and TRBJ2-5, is DSGVTQTPKHLITATGQRVTLRCSPRSGDLSVYWYQQSLDQGLQFLIQYYNGEERAKGNILERFSAQQFPDLHSELNLSSLELGDSALYFCASSAGTGGAQETQYFGPGTRLLVL.

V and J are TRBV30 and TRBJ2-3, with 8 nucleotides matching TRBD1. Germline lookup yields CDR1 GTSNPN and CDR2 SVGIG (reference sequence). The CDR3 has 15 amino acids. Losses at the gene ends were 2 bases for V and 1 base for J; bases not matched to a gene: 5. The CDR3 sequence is CAWSQGAKGTDTQYF. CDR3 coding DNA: TGTGCCTGGAGTCAGGGGGCTAAGGGCACAGATACGCAGTATTTT. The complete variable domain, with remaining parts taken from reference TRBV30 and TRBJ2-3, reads SQTIHQWPATLVQPVGSPLSLECTVEGTSNPNLYWYRQAAGRGLQLLFYSVGIGQISSEVPQNLSASRPQDRQFILSSKKLLLSDSGFYLCAWSQGAKGTDTQYFGPGTRLTVL.

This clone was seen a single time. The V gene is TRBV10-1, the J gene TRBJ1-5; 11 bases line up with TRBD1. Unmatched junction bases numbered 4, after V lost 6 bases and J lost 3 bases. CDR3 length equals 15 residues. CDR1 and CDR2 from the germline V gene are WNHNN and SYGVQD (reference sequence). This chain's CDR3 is CASSGQGAFNQPQHF. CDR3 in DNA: TGCGCCAGCAGCGGACAGGGGGCCTTCAATCAGCCCCAGCATTTT.

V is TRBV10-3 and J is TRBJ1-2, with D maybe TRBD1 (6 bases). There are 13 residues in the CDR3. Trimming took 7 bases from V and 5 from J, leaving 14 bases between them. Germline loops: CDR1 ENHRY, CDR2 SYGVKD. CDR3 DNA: TGTGCCATCACAACAGGGTCGGAATATGGCTACACCTTC. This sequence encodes CAITTGSEYGYTF.